Reported below is one T cell receptor (beta chain). The V segment lost 0 bases and the J segment 0 bases; nucleotides outside the gene matches: 5. Germline V gene lookup returns CDR1 SGHNT and CDR2 YYREEE (reference sequence). The CDR3 sequence is 17 residues long. The data belong to a study of blood T cell repertoires in COVID-19. On the study more broadly: Italy, Spain and the United States were the sources of the convalescent and acute COVID-19 samples. T cells, B-cell-depleted T cells, or PBMCs supplied cDNA or gDNA.

Per the original methods: Reference gene primer amplification gave nucleated cell count estimates. This table comes from immunoSEQ multiplex PCR, and its TCRdb copy is limited to in-frame clones, with some not included. V and J calls and clone size follow that table, whereas D and trimming were derived from the DNA. The sample carries tens of thousands of clones, approximately 80% recorded once. Sample: peripheral blood. The chain combines TRBV5-4 with TRBJ1-3; TRBD1 agrees at 8 bases. The sequence derives from a man aged 65 to 85 with acute or convalescent COVID-19. In nucleotides, the CDR3 is TGTGCCAGCAGCTTGGGGGGACAGGCGAGCTCTGGAAACACCATATATTTT. Encoded protein: CASSLGGQASSGNTIYF.